The rows below give T cell receptor beta chains drawn from one sample of a study of blood T cell repertoires in COVID-19. Libraries were prepared by immunoSEQ multiplex PCR; TCRdb keeps only in-frame clonotypes and omits some of them. Seen here are 250,000 to 350,000 clones, about 87% observed once, and the top ten hold 7.8%. The sequenced sample was peripheral blood. These receptors originate from a woman between 50 and 59 years old who had recovered from COVID-19. CDR3s include the opening cysteine and the closing phenylalanine or tryptophan. D genes are given only for firm matches. Clone size is given for some rows only: seen once, a few or many times, or a class if the clone is expanded.

size	V	D	J	DNA	CDR3
-	TRBV28	-	TRBJ1-2	TGTGCCAGCACCCTAGGAGGGAGGGCTGTCTATGGCTACACCTTC	CASTLGGRAVYGYTF
-	TRBV28	-	TRBJ1-5	TGTGCCAGCAGTTTAAAGTCCTGGCCCGGCAATCAGCCCCAGCATTTT	CASSLKSWPGNQPQHF
-	TRBV5-1	TRBD2	TRBJ2-2	TGCGCCAGCAGCTTGGTCGGACTAGCGGGCAAGCTCACCGGGGAGCTGTTTTTT	CASSLVGLAGKLTGELFF
-	TRBV4-3	-	TRBJ1-1	TGCGCCAGCAGCCAAGATATTAGTCGTTACGGTTCGAACACTGAAGCTTTCTTT	CASSQDISRYGSNTEAFF
-	TRBV7-2	-	TRBJ1-2	TGTGCCAGCAGCTTAGGTCCGAGCAGGGGCCACTATGGCTACACCTTC	CASSLGPSRGHYGYTF
-	TRBV27	TRBD1	TRBJ1-2	TGTGCCAGCAGTAAGACAGGGGTCTATGGCTACACCTTC	CASSKTGVYGYTF
-	TRBV18	TRBD1	TRBJ1-2	TGTGCCAGCTCACCTACTGTGGGACAGGGGGATGGCTACACCTTC	CASSPTVGQGDGYTF
-	TRBV27	TRBD1	TRBJ1-6	TGTGCCAGCAGTTTCTCGGGACAGGGAGTATCGTCCTATAATTCACCCCTCCACTTT	CASSFSGQGVSSYNSPLHF
-	TRBV6-4	TRBD1	TRBJ2-1	TGTGCCAGCAGGGAGGTGGGACAGGGGGTTGGGCAGTTCTTC	CASREVGQGVGQFF
-	TRBV23-1	-	TRBJ2-1	TGCGCCAGCAGTCAACCGCTACCCTACAATGAGCAGTTCTTC	CASSQPLPYNEQFF
-	TRBV4-3	-	TRBJ2-6	TGCGCCAGCAGCCAAGTAGCTGGGGCCAACGTCCTGACTTTC	CASSQVAGANVLTF
-	TRBV7-2	TRBD2	TRBJ2-7	TGTGCCAGCAGCTTACTAGCGGGAGCCTCCTACGAGCAGTACTTC	CASSLLAGASYEQYF
once	TRBV20-1	TRBD2	TRBJ2-7	TGCAGTGCTAGTGGGACTAGCGGGATCCAGGGCGAGCAGTACTTC	CSASGTSGIQGEQYF
-	TRBV6-6	TRBD1	TRBJ1-4	TGTGCCAGCAGTTTTTCGACAGGGGGCGTTAATGAAAAACTGTTTTTT	CASSFSTGGVNEKLFF
-	TRBV13	-	TRBJ1-5	TGTGCCAGCAGCTCGCGGAGGTCGAATCAGCCCCAGCATTTT	CASSSRRSNQPQHF
-	TRBV7-3	-	TRBJ2-6	TGTGCCAGCAGCTCACGGTCCCGTGGGGCCAACGTCCTGACTTTC	CASSSRSRGANVLTF
-	TRBV7-2	TRBD1	TRBJ1-6	TGTGCCAGCAGCCCCTCCGGGACAGGGCCCTCACCCCTCCACTTT	CASSPSGTGPSPLHF
-	TRBV11-2	TRBD2	TRBJ2-7	TGTGCCAGCAGCTTTTCCGGGACTAGTGGCTACGAGCAGTACTTC	CASSFSGTSGYEQYF
once	TRBV27	TRBD2	TRBJ2-3	TGTGCCAGCAGGAGCGGCGGGAGGCGAGATACGCAGTATTTT	CASRSGGRRDTQYF
-	TRBV4-3	-	TRBJ1-5	TGCGCCAGCAGCCAAGATTTAGGGGCAGGTCATAGCAATCAGCCCCAGCATTTT	CASSQDLGAGHSNQPQHF
-	TRBV18	-	TRBJ1-3	TGTGCCAGCTCACCTAGCGTAGGCCCTGGAAACACCATATATTTT	CASSPSVGPGNTIYF
-	TRBV5-6	TRBD2	TRBJ2-3	TGTGCCAGCAGCCCGGGACTAGCGGGAGCAGATACGCAGTATTTT	CASSPGLAGADTQYF
-	TRBV28	TRBD1	TRBJ1-4	TGTGCCAGCAGTTGGACAGGGAATGAAAAACTGTTTTTT	CASSWTGNEKLFF
-	TRBV19	TRBD1	TRBJ2-1	TGTGCCAGTAGTACGACAGGGGGGAATGAGCAGTTCTTC	CASSTTGGNEQFF
-	TRBV4-1	TRBD1	TRBJ2-7	TGCGCCAGCAGCCAACCGGGGACAGGCGTCTACGAGCAGTACTTC	CASSQPGTGVYEQYF
-	TRBV19	-	TRBJ1-5	TGTGCCAGTAGTAGCCGGACAGATAATCAGCCCCAGCATTTT	CASSSRTDNQPQHF
-	TRBV30	TRBD1	TRBJ1-1	TGTGCCTGGAGAGAACTATACTTACAGGGGGTCGGCACTGAAGCTTTCTTT	CAWRELYLQGVGTEAFF
-	TRBV7-2	-	TRBJ2-5	TGTGCCAGCAGCGCCCCGCGGGCGGTGAAGACCCAGTACTTC	CASSAPRAVKTQYF
once	TRBV5-5	TRBD2	TRBJ2-3	TGTGCCAGCAGCTTTAGGTCTAGCGCGGGGAGGGGAACTAGCACAGATACGCAGTATTTT	CASSFRSSAGRGTSTDTQYF
few	TRBV6-5	-	TRBJ1-3	TGTGCCAGCAGTTACAAGGGGTCAGCTGGAAACACCATATATTTT	CASSYKGSAGNTIYF
-	TRBV4-2	-	TRBJ1-1	TGTGCCAGCAGCCAGGGAACGGACAGCTATGGGGTGTTGGCTGAAGCTTTCTTT	CASSQGTDSYGVLAEAFF
-	TRBV30	-	TRBJ1-2	TGTGCCTGGAGTAGACAGGTCTATGGCTACACCTTC	CAWSRQVYGYTF
once	TRBV7-9	-	TRBJ1-4	TGTGCCAGCAGCTTAACAGATCCTAATGAAAAACTGTTTTTT	CASSLTDPNEKLFF
-	TRBV27	-	TRBJ1-1	TGTGCCAGCAGTTTAGAGGGGACATATTCGAACACTGAAGCTTTCTTT	CASSLEGTYSNTEAFF
-	TRBV7-3	-	TRBJ2-1	TGTGCCAGCAGCCGAAGCGGACGAAATGAGCAGTTCTTC	CASSRSGRNEQFF
once	TRBV6-2/TRBV6-3	-	TRBJ2-5	TGTGCCACCAACCCGGGGCAGGATCAGTACTTC	CATNPGQDQYF